This T cell receptor (beta chain) was identified during a study of prognosis after radiotherapy for stage I lung cancer. Study results and limitations: The median unique TCR clone count dropped from roughly 9,900 to 7,200 after stereotactic body radiation therapy.

Between the trimmed V and J ends, which lost 6 bases and 7 bases, there was a span of 12 bases. The CDR3 is made up of 13 amino acids. Germline V gene lookup returns CDR1 MDHEN and CDR2 SYDVKM. The sample holds many counts of this clonotype. Its antigen is not identified. It was by two-round multiplex PCR that TCR beta CDR3 was amplified from genomic DNA. Every TRBV and TRBJ gene had its own specific primer in first-round PCR. TCRdb reprocessed the multiplex PCR reads with MiXCR, giving one entry per CDR3 protein. The sample holds tens of thousands of distinct CDR3 sequences, approximately 25% seen once.

The chain couples TRBV28 to TRBJ1-4; the D gene is possibly TRBD1 (5 bases). The starting material was PBMCs, obtained before or after stereotactic body radiation therapy (not recorded which). The TCR sequence derives from a donor over 45 with non-small cell lung cancer. The CDR3 spells CASRSGGGEKLFF. Written as DNA, the CDR3 is TGTGCCAGCAGGTCCGGGGGTGGTGAAAAACTGTTTTTT.